This T cell receptor beta chain is from a study of graft-versus-host responses after intestinal transplantation. On this clone: The antigen is undetermined.

The protocol was immunoSEQ multiplex PCR, while the TCRdb copy is restricted to in-frame clones and leaves out a portion. The sample holds some 88,000 clones, 90% to 95% seen once. After removal of 1 base from V and 5 bases from J, the junction contained 9 bases not matched to a gene. The CDR3 is made up of 15 amino acids. Germline CDR1 is SQVTM and CDR2 is ANQGSEA. The sequence was obtained from a human donor who received an intestinal transplant. The source material was unstimulated CD8+ T cells sorted from spleen or lymph node cells, sampled before intestinal transplant. This rearrangement joins TRBV29-1 to TRBJ2-5; 8 bases are shared with TRBD2. The DNA for the CDR3 is TGCAGCGTTGAAGTGGGACGGGGGGGCAAGGAGACCCAGTACTTC. Protein product: CSVEVGRGGKETQYF.